A single sample is the source of the 27 T cell receptor beta chains below, sequenced in a study of pediatric ulcerative colitis. Clones were sequenced by immunoSEQ multiplex PCR, and TCRdb holds only the in-frame ones, with some missing. The sample has tens of thousands of clones, 81% seen once. Rectal tissue came from one to two pinch biopsies taken at colonoscopy. Input material: gut tissue. These receptors originate from a boy aged 5 to 17 with mild ulcerative colitis.

V is TRBV10-3 and J is TRBJ2-6, with D unclear. V lost 0 bases and J lost 12, with 9 bases in between. The CDR3 loop spans 13 amino acids. Germline CDR1 reads ENHRY; CDR2 reads SYGVKD. The CDR3 spells CAISESRSSVLTF. CDR3 bases: TGTGCCATCAGTGAGTCACGTTCGTCCGTCCTGACTTTC.

This rearrangement joins TRBV6-1 to TRBJ2-2; unclear D gene. The germline gives CDR1 MNHNS, CDR2 SASEGT. The CDR3 covers 13 residues. V was cut by 10 bases and J by 2 bases, with 11 bases left in between. CDR3 loop: CATPWANTGELFF. DNA for the CDR3: TGTGCCACCCCCTGGGCAAACACCGGGGAGCTGTTTTTT.

The chain uses TRBV6-5 and TRBJ1-1, with a weak D call TRBD1 (5 bases). Trimming left V 2 bases short and J 1 base short, with 5 bases between. Germline V gives CDR1 MNHEY, CDR2 SVGAGI. This CDR3 region has 13 residues. The CDR3 sequence: CASSYGQNTEAFF. As DNA, the CDR3 is TGTGCCAGCAGTTACGGACAGAACACTGAAGCTTTCTTT.

The chain employs TRBV25-1 and TRBJ1-6; the D gene is possibly TRBD1 (5 bases). V gave up 1 base and J gave up 7 bases, with 11 bases separating them. The CDR3 is 15 amino acids. Germline V CDR1 and CDR2: MGHDK, SYGVNS. As DNA, the CDR3 is TGTGCCAGCAGTGAATCCGGGGGTTTGAATTCACCCCTCCACTTT. Protein product: CASSESGGLNSPLHF.

V is TRBV7-9 and J is TRBJ1-1, with 9 bases identical to TRBD1. Germline V gene lookup returns CDR1 SEHNR and CDR2 FQNEAQ (reference sequence). CDR3 length equals 17 residues. The trim removed 5 bases at V and 1 base at J, leaving 11 bases unmatched. Here the CDR3 reads CASSQGGQGFWNTEAFF. The CDR3 DNA follows: TGTGCCAGCAGCCAAGGGGGACAGGGCTTTTGGAACACTGAAGCTTTCTTT. Full variable domain (outside the CDR3, taken from reference TRBV7-9 and TRBJ1-1): DTGVSQNPRHKITKRGQNVTFRCDPISEHNRLYWYRQTLGQGPEFLTYFQNEAQLEKSRLLSDRFSAERPKGSFSTLEIQRTEQGDSAMYLCASSQGGQGFWNTEAFFGQGTRLTVV.

The J gene is TRBJ2-7, the V gene TRBV5-1, with 15 bases that match TRBD2. Germline values: CDR1 SGHRS, CDR2 YFSETQ. CDR3 size: 17 residues. V lost 3 bases, J lost 6 bases, and 10 bases stayed unmatched. DNA of the CDR3: TGCGCCAGCAGCTCCTCGGGGACTAGCGGGGGGCCCCTCGAGCAGTACTTC. The encoded protein is CASSSSGTSGGPLEQYF.

The V gene is TRBV6-1, the J gene TRBJ2-3; TRBD2 matches at 8 bases. The germline gives CDR1 MNHNS, CDR2 SASEGT. V dropped 8 bases and J dropped 7; count of bases not matched to a gene: 5. The CDR3 covers 12 residues. The CDR3 sequence: CASLGLANTQYF. DNA for the CDR3: TGTGCCAGCCTTGGACTAGCTAATACGCAGTATTTT.

This clone was found a few times. The chain recombines TRBV7-9 with TRBJ1-6; D gene unclear. The germline CDR1 and CDR2 sequences are SEHNR and FQNEAQ (reference sequence). V lost 5 bases and J lost 7, with 12 bases in between. This CDR3 spans 14 amino acids. CDR3 sequence reads: CASSPPGPNSPLHF. As DNA, the CDR3 is TGTGCCAGCAGCCCTCCCGGGCCAAATTCACCCCTCCACTTT.

The V gene is TRBV7-2, the J gene TRBJ1-5; D unresolved. The CDR3 extends over 13 amino acids. Germline CDR1 and CDR2: SGHTA and FQGNSA. With 1 base removed from V and 9 bases from J, the gap between germline ends came to 10 bases. The CDR3 here is CASSLGTASPQHF. The CDR3, as DNA: TGTGCCAGCAGCTTAGGGACGGCCTCGCCCCAGCATTTT.

V and J are TRBV6-1 and TRBJ1-2; D gene ambiguous. Trimming pared 5 bases from V and 8 bases from J, leaving 9 bases between. The germline CDR1 and CDR2 sequences are MNHNS and SASEGT. The CDR3 has 11 residues. CDR3 DNA: TGTGCCAGCAGTTTCTCGGCGGGCTACACCTTC. Its protein product is CASSFSAGYTF.

By frequency in the sample, this clone is medium-sized. This rearrangement joins TRBV2 to TRBJ2-7; D perhaps matches TRBD2 (6 bases). V gave up 4 bases and J gave up 0 bases, with 13 bases separating them. The CDR3 runs 15 residues. Germline CDR1 reads SNHLY; CDR2 reads FYNNEI. The CDR3 reads CASSVRLASSYEQYF. CDR3 DNA: TGTGCCAGCAGTGTTAGGCTAGCGTCCTCCTACGAGCAGTACTTC.

The rearrangement joins TRBV5-6 to TRBJ2-3; perhaps TRBD2 as D (5 bases). Germline V gene data show CDR1 as SGHDT and CDR2 as YYEEEE. Trimming took 1 base from V and 0 from J, leaving 18 bases between them. The CDR3 totals 18 residues. The CDR3 DNA is TGTGCCAGCAGCTTGCGAGGACTCCTTGCCCCTAGCACAGATACGCAGTATTTT. It is translated as CASSLRGLLAPSTDTQYF.

The chain links TRBV2 to TRBJ1-2; a weak D match, TRBD1 (5 bases). V gave up 5 bases and J gave up 7 bases, with 20 bases separating them. This CDR3 is 15 amino acids long. Germline V gene sequence: CDR1 SNHLY, CDR2 FYNNEI. Written as DNA, the CDR3 is TGTGCCAGCAGTCTCTGGGACCAAGGGCGGACTGGCTACACCTTC. Translation gives CASSLWDQGRTGYTF.

This chain uses TRBV5-8 with TRBJ2-3; perhaps TRBD1 as D (6 bases). The V end lost 0 bases, the J end lost 2 bases, and 10 bases lay between the germline ends. The CDR3 extends over 15 amino acids. From germline, CDR1 is SGHTS and CDR2 YDEGEE. The CDR3 protein is CASSLAGVTTDTQYF. For the CDR3, the DNA is TGTGCCAGCAGCTTGGCAGGGGTGACCACAGATACGCAGTATTTT.

As regards this clone: The sample carries other DNA sequences with the same CDR3. This rearrangement joins TRBV2 to TRBJ2-2; TRBD2 aligns across 8 bases. CDR1 and CDR2 (germline): SNHLY, FYNNEI. CDR3 size: 14 residues. The junction had 0 bases not matched to a gene; V was cut back by 6 bases and J by 0 bases. The CDR3 here is CASRGLANTGELFF. The CDR3, as DNA: TGTGCCAGCAGGGGACTAGCGAACACCGGGGAGCTGTTTTTT.

This chain connects TRBV5-6 to TRBJ2-1; a possible D gene is TRBD1 (6 bases). V shed 2 bases and J shed 7 bases, with 7 bases lying between them. This CDR3 is 12 amino acids long. CDR1 is SGHDT and CDR2 is YYEEEE in the germline V gene. In nucleotides, the CDR3 is TGTGCCAGCAGCTTACAGGGAAATGAGCAGTTCTTC. Translating gives CASSLQGNEQFF.

This chain connects TRBV10-3 to TRBJ1-1, with 8 bases identical to TRBD1. Trimming removed 6 bases from V and 4 bases from J; junction bases left unmatched: 13. This CDR3 has 16 residues. Germline V gene lookup returns CDR1 ENHRY and CDR2 SYGVKD. The DNA for the CDR3 is TGTGCCATCAGAGAAGAACCGACAGGGGAGGGCACTGAAGCTTTCTTT. Encoded protein: CAIREEPTGEGTEAFF.

This chain uses TRBV27 with TRBJ2-7; D is perhaps TRBD1 (6 bases). The CDR3 covers 17 residues. CDR1 is MNHEY, CDR2 SMNVEV, per germline (reference sequence). Trimming pared 6 bases from V and 1 base from J, leaving 22 bases between. CDR3 region: CASSPGLGAWQSYEQYF. In DNA, the CDR3 is TGTGCCAGCAGCCCTGGCCTGGGGGCTTGGCAATCCTACGAGCAGTACTTC.

The V gene is TRBV5-4, the J gene TRBJ2-7; weak D call: TRBD2 (7 bases). The V gene lost 0 bases and the J gene lost 4 bases, with 11 bases spanning the gap. In germline, CDR1 is SGHNT, CDR2 YYREEE (reference sequence). The CDR3 runs 14 residues. The CDR3 nucleotides are TGTGCCAGCAGCTTGGCCGGGGGGCGGTACGAGCAGTACTTC. Protein sequence: CASSLAGGRYEQYF.

This chain links TRBV27 with TRBJ2-7, with D unresolved. The length of the CDR3 is 13 residues. CDR1 and CDR2 (germline): MNHEY, SMNVEV (reference sequence). V gave up 3 bases and J gave up 0 bases, with 6 bases separating them. CDR3 in DNA: TGTGCCAGCAGTTTCGGCCGCTCCTACGAGCAGTACTTC. Translating it yields CASSFGRSYEQYF.

V usage is TRBV12-5 and J usage is TRBJ1-1; D possibly corresponds to TRBD1 (6 bases). V was clipped by 1 base and J by 4 bases, with 13 bases between them. Germline CDR1 LGHNT, CDR2 FRNRAP. There are 15 residues in the CDR3. As DNA, the CDR3 is TGTGCTAGTGGTTTGGGTCAGGGGTTCTCCACTGAAGCTTTCTTT. Its protein is CASGLGQGFSTEAFF.

V and J are TRBV19 and TRBJ1-5, with TRBD1 matching 8 bases. From germline, CDR1 is LNHDA and CDR2 SQIVND (reference sequence). Unmatched junction bases numbered 5, after V lost 5 bases and J lost 5 bases. CDR3 size: 14 residues. DNA for the CDR3: TGTGCCAGTAGTGCAGGGGGCGCAGATCAGCCCCAGCATTTT. Translating gives CASSAGGADQPQHF.

The V call is TRBV12-5, the J call TRBJ2-7; 8 bases line up with TRBD1. J gave up 3 bases and V 3 bases, and 13 bases lay outside the gene matches. Germline V lookup: CDR1 LGHNT, CDR2 FRNRAP. The CDR3 runs to 17 residues. Here the CDR3 DNA reads TGTGCTAGTGGTTTCGCCTTAACCGGGACAGGAGACTACGAGCAGTACTTC. As protein: CASGFALTGTGDYEQYF.

In this sample, this clone turned up once. V usage is TRBV2 and J usage is TRBJ1-6; D ambiguous. The V end was cut by 3 bases, the J end by 5 bases, with 14 bases between. The CDR3 spans 16 residues. Germline CDR1 SNHLY, CDR2 FYNNEI. CDR3 bases: TGTGCCAGCAGTGAGTTGGGAGATCCCCATAATTCACCCCTCCACTTT. It translates to CASSELGDPHNSPLHF.

This clone appeared a few times. This sequence joins TRBV13 and TRBJ1-5; maybe TRBD1 (6 bases). V was clipped by 0 bases and J by 3 bases, with 12 bases between them. The germline V gene encodes CDR1 PRHDT and CDR2 FYEKMQ (reference sequence). This CDR3 is 16 amino acids long. CDR3 DNA sequence: TGTGCCAGCAGCTTAGGAGGAGGGGGAGACAATCAGCCCCAGCATTTT. Translated, it gives CASSLGGGGDNQPQHF.

In DNA form, the CDR3 reads TGTGCCAGCTCACCTGGCAGGGGTTTATTCGGAAACACCATATATTTT. Translated: CASSPGRGLFGNTIYF. The chain uses TRBV18 and TRBJ1-3; D is perhaps TRBD1 (6 bases). CDR3 length: 16 amino acids. Trimming left V 3 bases short and J 4 bases short, with 16 bases between. Germline CDR1 and CDR2: KGHSH and LQKENI.

This clone occurred a few times. This chain connects TRBV7-3 to TRBJ2-5, with D perhaps matching TRBD2 (5 bases). The CDR3 loop spans 13 amino acids. CDR1 SGHTA and CDR2 FQGTGA come from the germline V gene. V dropped 1 base and J dropped 9 bases, with 12 bases sitting between them. CDR3 coding DNA: TGTGCCAGCAGCTTAAGCCCATTCGGGGCCCAGTACTTC. It translates to CASSLSPFGAQYF.